The 14 T cell receptor beta chains presented below share a single source sample, sequenced in a study of CD8+ T cells in alopecia areata. Reverse transcription of extracted RNA yielded cDNA, which provided the sequencing template. Produced via immunoSEQ multiplex PCR; TCRdb's table is partial and in-frame only. The table shows about 210,000 clones, with more than 45% occurring only once. The treatment denotes: oral pan-JAK inhibitor, 5-10 mg twice daily. The specimen comprised CD4+ T cells sorted from blood, sampled at week 4, from a patient treated with tofacitinib. These receptors were taken from a human donor with alopecia areata.

The rearrangement uses TRBV29-1 and TRBJ2-3; tentative D call: TRBD2 (5 bases). Deletions cut 4 bases from V and 2 bases from J, with 13 bases between. Germline V CDR1 and CDR2: SQVTM, ANQGSEA. There are 14 residues in the CDR3. DNA of the CDR3: TGCAGCGTTGCTGAGCGGTCCAACACAGATACGCAGTATTTT. Protein product: CSVAERSNTDTQYF.

Turning to this clone: The junction differs from germline at one of its ends, possibly a read error. The V gene is TRBV2, the J gene TRBJ2-5; D might be TRBD1 (5 bases). Germline CDR1 reads SNHLY; CDR2 reads FYNNEI. There are 17 residues in the CDR3. In DNA, the CDR3 is TGTGCCAGCACTGAAACACCAGGGTACCAAACTCGAGAGACCCAGTACTTC. Protein: CASTETPGYQTRETQYF.

This clone was counted a few times. The genes are TRBV27 and TRBJ1-6; D gene uncertain. Germline V gene sequence: CDR1 MNHEY, CDR2 SMNVEV (reference sequence). V lost 3 bases, J lost 7 bases, and 7 bases lay in between. This CDR3 spans 13 amino acids. CDR3: CASSFNPNSPLHF. CDR3 nucleotides: TGTGCCAGCAGTTTTAATCCGAATTCACCCCTCCACTTT.

This chain joins TRBV7-2 and TRBJ1-2; D is unresolved. Trimming stripped 5 bases from V and 5 bases from J, with 12 bases between. The CDR3 has 13 amino acids. The V gene's germline CDR1 is SGHTA and CDR2 FQGNSA. The CDR3 is CASSQDQLYGYTF. The CDR3, as DNA: TGTGCCAGCAGCCAGGATCAGCTTTATGGCTACACCTTC.

V is TRBV11-1 and J is TRBJ2-1, with TRBD1 as a possible D gene (5 bases). Germline CDR1 is SGHAT and CDR2 is FQDESV (reference sequence). V was cut by 6 bases and J by 6 bases, with 12 bases left in between. This CDR3 region has 13 residues. CDR3 loop: CASSSRQFNEQFF. CDR3 bases: TGTGCCAGCAGTTCCCGACAGTTCAATGAGCAGTTCTTC.

There are a few counts of this clone. This chain connects TRBV18 to TRBJ2-3; D is possibly TRBD2 (5 bases). The CDR3 sequence is 13 residues long. Germline lookup yields CDR1 KGHSH and CDR2 LQKENI. The ends were cut back, 8 bases at V and 3 bases at J, with 12 bases in the middle. The CDR3 reads CASAAGITDTQYF. The CDR3 DNA sequence: TGTGCCAGCGCGGCCGGGATAACAGATACGCAGTATTTT.

The sample holds one count of this clone. The V call is TRBV9, the J call TRBJ1-2, with D maybe TRBD1 (5 bases). This CDR3 has 15 amino acids. The germline V gene has CDR1 SGDLS and CDR2 YYNGEE. Trimming shortened V by 0 bases and J by 7 bases, and 16 bases separated the two germline ends. The CDR3 DNA follows: TGTGCCAGCAGCGTAGATTCGGGGCACAGTGGTGGCTACACCTTC. Its protein product is CASSVDSGHSGGYTF.

The chain combines TRBV29-1 with TRBJ1-1; TRBD1 might be the D (5 bases). Germline V gives CDR1 SQVTM, CDR2 ANQGSEA. V was shortened by 4 bases and J by 2 bases, with 14 bases between the two germline ends. The CDR3 totals 14 residues. The CDR3 nucleotides are TGCAGCGTTGCCAACCTTCGGGGCAACACTGAAGCTTTCTTT. Translating gives CSVANLRGNTEAFF.

This clone has a single count. V usage is TRBV30 and J usage is TRBJ2-4; the match to TRBD1 covers 7 bases. This CDR3 is 12 amino acids long. Germline V gene lookup returns CDR1 GTSNPN and CDR2 SVGIG (reference sequence). The J segment lost 9 bases and the V segment lost 5 bases, leaving 7 bases of the junction unmatched. The CDR3 coding sequence is TGTGCCTGGGACACTCACAGGGGCATTCAGTACTTC. This translates into CAWDTHRGIQYF.

V is TRBV29-1 and J is TRBJ2-3; maybe TRBD1 (5 bases). Germline V lookup: CDR1 SQVTM, CDR2 ANQGSEA. This CDR3 comprises 12 residues. V gave up 5 bases and J gave up 13 bases, with 19 bases separating them. The CDR3 DNA reads TGCAGCGTTCTAGGGGAACAGGCTCCTAAGTATTTT. It translates to CSVLGEQAPKYF.

The chain joins TRBV27 to TRBJ1-2, with D hard to call. The CDR3 length is 14 residues. V lost 6 bases to trimming and J lost 6 bases, with 17 bases between them. Germline CDR1 reads MNHEY; CDR2 reads SMNVEV (reference sequence). This chain's CDR3 is CASRIHSSADGYTF. The CDR3 DNA reads as TGTGCCAGCAGAATACACAGTAGCGCGGATGGCTACACCTTC.

The CDR3 region is CSVEGRRRDTEAFF. CDR3 sequence (DNA): TGCAGCGTTGAGGGACGGAGGAGGGACACTGAAGCTTTCTTT. The V and J genes are TRBV29-1 and TRBJ1-1, with a weak D call TRBD1 (5 bases). There are 14 residues in the CDR3. Germline CDR1 is SQVTM and CDR2 is ANQGSEA. Trimming stripped 3 bases from V and 3 bases from J, with 14 bases between.

The CDR3 DNA is TGTGCCAGCAGCAACATGGGGGCCGATACAGGGGTCTATGGCTACACCTTC. Its protein product is CASSNMGADTGVYGYTF. This chain uses TRBV25-1 with TRBJ1-2; 7 bases are a match to TRBD1. Germline-derived CDR1 and CDR2 are MGHDK and SYGVNS. The CDR3 is made up of 17 amino acids. The V segment lost 6 bases and the J segment 4 bases; nucleotides outside the gene matches: 17.

The rearrangement links TRBV11-2 to TRBJ2-1; 8 bases are shared with TRBD2. This CDR3 has 13 amino acids. The V and J ends lost 8 bases and 4 bases, in that order; junction bases with no gene match: 4. CDR1 and CDR2 from the germline V gene are SGHAT and FQNNGV. CDR3 residues: CASGGGPYNEQFF. CDR3 nucleotides: TGTGCCAGCGGCGGGGGGCCTTACAATGAGCAGTTCTTC.